Only a few counts were recorded for the clone carrying this T cell receptor beta chain. Its antigen is not known. The data belong to a study of Graves' ophthalmopathy and Graves' hyperthyroidism. General study points: The blood repertoire also included most expanded thyroid clonotypes above 0.001 frequency.

Other autoimmune diseases, uncontrolled infections, pregnancy or lactation led to the exclusion of patients. Between the trimmed V and J ends, which lost 4 bases and 8 bases, there was a span of 18 bases. There are 15 residues in the CDR3. Germline CDR1 is SGHTS and CDR2 is YDEGEE. Amplified material comprised TCR beta CDR3 regions derived from RNA transcripts. After a first-round RT-PCR with HTBI primers, a second-round multiplex PCR was run. TCRdb reprocessed the multiplex PCR reads with MiXCR, giving one entry per CDR3 protein. The sample lists around 590,000 distinct CDR3 sequences, approximately 37% occurring once.

Material: peripheral blood or thyroid tissue (not recorded which). This chain uses TRBV5-8 with TRBJ1-4; TRBD1 is a possible D gene (5 bases). This sequence originates from an adult man with Graves' hyperthyroidism. CDR3: CASSRTGVSGEKLFF. The CDR3, as DNA: TGTGCCAGCAGCCGGACGGGGGTGTCAGGAGAAAAACTGTTTTTT.